The T cell receptor beta chain described here comes from a study of T cells in Graves' hyperthyroidism and ophthalmopathy. The CDR3 is 14 residues long. Losses at the gene ends were 6 bases for V and 6 bases for J; bases not matched to a gene: 6. CDR1 and CDR2 from the germline V gene are DFQATT and SNEGSKA (reference sequence). Regarding the study as a whole: The authors' 13 V-J model separated ophthalmopathy from stable hyperthyroidism. Within blood appeared most thyroid clonotypes that had expanded above 0.001.

This clonotype has a count of ten or more. Its antigen is still unknown. Regions amplified from RNA transcripts were the TCR beta CDR3 regions. Using the HTBI primer set, a first-round RT-PCR was run on the TCR CDR3. Each CDR3 protein gets one entry after TCRdb re-called the multiplex PCR reads with MiXCR. The table shows about 640,000 distinct CDR3 sequences, with roughly 14% occurring only once. Sequenced material: blood. The TCR originated in a woman aged 45 to 65 with Graves' ophthalmopathy. This sequence joins TRBV20-1 and TRBJ2-1; 12 bases line up with TRBD2. CDR3 protein: CSANRLAGVNEQFF. In nucleotides, the CDR3 is TGCAGTGCAAATAGACTAGCGGGAGTCAATGAGCAGTTCTTC.